This TCR beta chain was captured in a study of cytomegalovirus exposure and HLA in healthy donors. Looking at the study overall: Researchers previously reported finding some 110 million unique TCR beta sequences from around 200 million T cells. General observations from the study: It was reported that TCR beta sequences correctly inferred the HLA-A and HLA-B alleles for most subjects. According to an earlier analysis, most TCR beta V segments yielded productive rearrangements about 87% or about 30% of the time.

This CDR3 comprises 13 residues. Germline V gives CDR1 WSHSY, CDR2 SAAADI. The J segment lost 2 bases and the V segment lost 7 bases, leaving 5 bases of the junction unmatched. In the case of this clone: Its antigen is currently unknown.

A multiplex PCR was run with 60 Vbeta primers and 13 Jbeta primers. The assay was immunoSEQ multiplex PCR, and TCRdb's table has in-frame clones only and misses some. The sample includes 130,000 to 150,000 clones, about 82% of them seen just once. This sequence was found in a woman aged 40 to 50 in good health and CMV-seropositive. V is TRBV10-2 and J is TRBJ2-7, with 7 nucleotides matching TRBD1. Sequencing was carried out using PBMCs. The CDR3 region has the DNA TGCGCCAGCAACCGACAGGGAGCCTACGAGCAGTACTTC. Protein: CASNRQGAYEQYF.